The 22 T cell receptor beta chains below were found in one sample sequenced in a study of CD8 T cells in Susac syndrome (dated by TCRdb to between 2018 and 2021). The library was built by means of the immunoSEQ multiplex PCR assay. RNA was extracted using the RNeasy kit, and roughly 0.5 to 1 ug of the RNA was reverse transcribed with random hexamers. TCRdb reanalyzed the raw reads on its own, using fastp at Q25 for trimming and MiXCR for clone calling, and kept in-frame beta chains. Each CDR3 protein gets just one entry, which takes the most common genes and DNA from the rows behind it. This sample gives approximately 190,000 distinct CDR3 sequences in total; 85% to 95% of them show up just once. The leading ten clones occupy around 0.16% of the sample. Sequencing was performed on CD8+ T cells from PBMCs. These receptors originate from a human donor with Susac syndrome.

The CDR3 DNA is TGTGCCTGGTCGGGACAGGGTGGAACTGAAGCTTTCTTT. It yields the protein CAWSGQGGTEAFF. This chain connects TRBV30 to TRBJ1-1; 9 bases agree with TRBD1. The CDR3 contains 13 residues. Germline-derived CDR1 and CDR2 are GTSNPN and SVGIG (reference sequence). V gave up 5 bases and J gave up 5 bases; unmatched junction bases: 6. Full variable domain (missing parts from reference TRBV30 and TRBJ1-1): SQTIHQWPATLVQPVGSPLSLECTVEGTSNPNLYWYRQAAGRGLQLLFYSVGIGQISSEVPQNLSASRPQDRQFILSSKKLLLSDSGFYLCAWSGQGGTEAFFGQGTRLTVV.

The chain links TRBV3-1 to TRBJ1-2; D is undetermined. The V end lost 4 bases, the J end lost 4 bases, and 10 bases lay between the germline ends. Per germline, CDR1 LGHDT and CDR2 YNNKEL (reference sequence). This CDR3 is built from 13 residues. The CDR3 bases are TGTGCCAGCAGCCCAGACGTACCCTATGGCTACACCTTC. Encoded protein: CASSPDVPYGYTF.

The V and J genes are TRBV5-4 and TRBJ1-2; 9 bases fit TRBD1. With 5 bases clipped from V and 2 bases from J, the junction kept 7 bases outside the gene matches. CDR1 is SGHNT and CDR2 is YYREEE in the germline V gene (reference sequence). This CDR3 region has 15 residues. CDR3 region: CASSSPGQGNYGYTF. For the CDR3, the DNA is TGTGCCAGCAGTTCGCCGGGACAGGGAAACTATGGCTACACCTTC.

V and J are TRBV12-3 or TRBV12-4 and TRBJ1-2; TRBD1 might be the D (5 bases). V dropped 5 bases and J dropped 4 bases, with 17 bases sitting between them. This CDR3 has 15 amino acids. The CDR3 protein is CASSPKGAGGYGYTF. The CDR3, as DNA: TGTGCCAGCAGTCCCAAGGGCGCCGGGGGCTATGGCTACACCTTC.

This rearrangement joins TRBV4-1 to TRBJ2-7; TRBD2 matches 10 bases. The V and J ends lost 4 bases and 7 bases, in that order; junction bases with no gene match: 10. The CDR3 consists of 15 residues. In germline, CDR1 is MGHRA, CDR2 YSYEKL. The CDR3 region is CASSPQLAGANEQYF. DNA of the CDR3: TGCGCCAGCAGCCCCCAGCTAGCGGGAGCTAATGAGCAGTACTTC.

This clonotype was seen just once. The chain is built from TRBV5-1 and TRBJ2-1; a weak D match, TRBD1 (5 bases). Germline CDR1 is SGHRS and CDR2 is YFSETQ. The CDR3 extends over 16 amino acids. V shed 6 bases and J shed 0 bases, with 16 bases lying between them. The CDR3 spells CASNVRGRVSYNEQFF. CDR3 DNA sequence: TGCGCCAGCAATGTAAGGGGCAGGGTCTCCTACAATGAGCAGTTCTTC.

The chain is built from TRBV27 and TRBJ2-7; TRBD1 or TRBD2 may be the D gene (6 bases each). The CDR3 totals 13 residues. Germline V CDR1 and CDR2: MNHEY, SMNVEV (reference sequence). V was clipped by 3 bases and J by 6 bases, with 12 bases between them. The CDR3 spells CASSFGGGGEQYF. The CDR3 DNA follows: TGTGCCAGCAGTTTCGGGGGCGGCGGCGAGCAGTACTTC.

The chain employs TRBV7-3 and TRBJ2-3; no definite D call. Germline V gene lookup returns CDR1 SGHTA and CDR2 FQGTGA. V was cut by 5 bases and J by 1 base, with 13 bases left in between. The CDR3 consists of 15 residues. In nucleotides, the CDR3 is TGTGCCAGCAGCCCCAGCCGGAGTCGCACAGATACGCAGTATTTT. Translating gives CASSPSRSRTDTQYF. Based on the CDR3 plus reference TRBV7-3 and TRBJ2-3, the full variable domain is GAGVSQTPSNKVTEKGKYVELRCDPISGHTALYWYRQSLGQGPEFLIYFQGTGAADDSGLPNDRFFAVRPEGSVSTLKIQRTERGDSAVYLCASSPSRSRTDTQYFGPGTRLTVL.

The chain employs TRBV20-1 and TRBJ1-1; D unclear. Trimming took off 0 bases at V and 5 bases at J, with 13 bases between the two ends. The germline gives CDR1 DFQATT, CDR2 SNEGSKA (reference sequence). This CDR3 spans 14 amino acids. The CDR3 DNA reads as TGCAGTGCTAGAGAATTAACCAGCGGGACTGAAGCTTTCTTT. It specifies CSARELTSGTEAFF.

This clonotype showed up just once. The rearrangement joins TRBV27 to TRBJ2-2; the D gene is possibly TRBD2 (6 bases). Germline CDR1 reads MNHEY; CDR2 reads SMNVEV (reference sequence). The CDR3 runs 13 residues. Trimming took 5 bases from V and 6 from J, leaving 10 bases between them. The CDR3 spells CASSPGTAGELFF. In DNA form, the CDR3 reads TGTGCCAGCAGTCCCGGGACTGCCGGGGAGCTGTTTTTT.

The chain recombines TRBV21-1 with TRBJ2-1. TRBV21-1 is a pseudogene. There are 14 residues in the CDR3. CDR3 sequence: CASSKLGSYNEQFF. CDR3 bases: TGTGCCAGCAGCAAACTAGGGTCCTACAATGAGCAGTTCTTC.

The chain links TRBV2 to TRBJ2-1; TRBD2 is a possible D gene (6 bases). In germline, CDR1 is SNHLY, CDR2 FYNNEI. This CDR3 has 15 residues. Trimming removed 4 bases at V and 0 bases at J, with 10 bases between. CDR3 coding DNA: TGTGCCAGCAGTGTTCCCGGGAGCTCCTACAATGAGCAGTTCTTC. This translates into CASSVPGSSYNEQFF.

The rearrangement links TRBV5-1 to TRBJ2-3, with 12 bases fitting TRBD2. Trimming at V came to 6 bases and at J to 3 bases, leaving 5 bases not matched to a gene. The CDR3 totals 15 residues. CDR1 SGHRS and CDR2 YFSETQ come from the germline V gene. In DNA form, the CDR3 reads TGCGCCAGCACCCTACTAGCGGGAGGAACAGATACGCAGTATTTT. It codes for CASTLLAGGTDTQYF.

The rearrangement uses TRBV25-1 and TRBJ2-6; D is uncertain. Germline CDR1 MGHDK, CDR2 SYGVNS. The CDR3 is 15 residues long. V dropped 4 bases and J dropped 0 bases, with 7 bases sitting between them. The CDR3 nucleotides are TGTGCCAGCAGTGTCGGATACTCTGGGGCCAACGTCCTGACTTTC. It codes for CASSVGYSGANVLTF. Supplemented by reference TRBV25-1 and TRBJ2-6, the full variable domain reads EADIYQTPRYLVIGTGKKITLECSQTMGHDKMYWYQQDPGMELHLIHYSYGVNSTEKGDLSSESTVSRIRTEHFPLTLESARPSHTSQYLCASSVGYSGANVLTFGAGSRLTVL.

The CDR3 spells CASSPEYGNTEAFF. In DNA form, the CDR3 reads TGTGCCAGCTCACCGGAATACGGGAACACTGAAGCTTTCTTT. The V gene is TRBV18, the J gene TRBJ1-1; D is undetermined. V was pared by 3 bases and J by 1 base, with 9 bases between. This CDR3 spans 14 amino acids. Germline lookup yields CDR1 KGHSH and CDR2 LQKENI. Full variable domain (outside the CDR3, taken from reference TRBV18 and TRBJ1-1): NAGVMQNPRHLVRRRGQEARLRCSPMKGHSHVYWYRQLPEEGLKFMVYLQKENIIDESGMPKERFSAEFPKEGPSILRIQQVVRGDSAAYFCASSPEYGNTEAFFGQGTRLTVV.

The chain recombines TRBV24-1 with TRBJ1-5; D possibly corresponds to TRBD1 (5 bases). V gave up 3 bases and J gave up 2 bases, with 10 bases separating them. In germline, CDR1 is KGHDR, CDR2 SFDVKD. This CDR3 contains 15 residues. The CDR3 DNA is TGTGCCACCAGTGATCAGGGAGCGGGCAATCAGCCCCAGCATTTT. It specifies CATSDQGAGNQPQHF.

The chain joins TRBV7-9 to TRBJ2-1; the match to TRBD2 covers 13 bases. The V gene end was trimmed by 5 bases and the J gene end by 7 bases; junction bases not matched to a gene: 5. The length of the CDR3 is 15 residues. Germline V gene data show CDR1 as SEHNR and CDR2 as FQNEAQ (reference sequence). CDR3 DNA: TGTGCCAGCAGCCTTGGGACTAGCGGGATTAATGAGCAGTTCTTC. This sequence encodes CASSLGTSGINEQFF.

The chain links TRBV20-1 to TRBJ1-1; D not resolved. CDR1 and CDR2 from the germline V gene are DFQATT and SNEGSKA (reference sequence). This CDR3 comprises 12 residues. V lost 5 bases and J lost 1, with 8 bases in between. The CDR3 nucleotides are TGCAGTGCTCCTACCTGGAACACTGAAGCTTTCTTT. This translates into CSAPTWNTEAFF.

The chain carries TRBV27 and TRBJ2-7; perhaps D is TRBD1 or TRBD2 (5 bases each). Germline V lookup: CDR1 MNHEY, CDR2 SMNVEV (reference sequence). V was clipped by 5 bases and J by 3 bases, with 14 bases between them. The CDR3 runs 14 residues. CDR3 in amino acids: CASSIGTGNYEQYF. Written as DNA, the CDR3 is TGTGCCAGCAGTATCGGGACGGGGAACTACGAGCAGTACTTC.

This rearrangement joins TRBV24-1 to TRBJ2-1, with D tentatively TRBD2 (5 bases). Germline V gene data show CDR1 as KGHDR and CDR2 as SFDVKD. V was clipped by 4 bases and J by 8 bases, with 14 bases between them. The CDR3 length is 14 residues. CDR3 protein: CATSEWPAADEQFF. CDR3 DNA sequence: TGTGCCACCAGTGAATGGCCAGCGGCCGATGAGCAGTTCTTC.

This chain connects TRBV12-3 or TRBV12-4 to TRBJ2-3; no clear D gene. Deletions cut 4 bases from V and 4 bases from J, with 12 bases between. CDR3 length: 14 amino acids. As DNA, the CDR3 is TGTGCCAGCAGTTCACGACCCGGCGCAGATACGCAGTATTTT. It codes for CASSSRPGADTQYF.

The genes are TRBV3-1 and TRBJ1-2, with a possible D match to TRBD1 (5 bases). The CDR3 consists of 15 residues. The germline gives CDR1 LGHDT, CDR2 YNNKEL (reference sequence). V was clipped by 4 bases and J by 7 bases, with 19 bases between them. CDR3 bases: TGTGCCAGCAGCCCCCAGGGAATAAATAGGTCTGGCTACACCTTC. Translation: CASSPQGINRSGYTF.